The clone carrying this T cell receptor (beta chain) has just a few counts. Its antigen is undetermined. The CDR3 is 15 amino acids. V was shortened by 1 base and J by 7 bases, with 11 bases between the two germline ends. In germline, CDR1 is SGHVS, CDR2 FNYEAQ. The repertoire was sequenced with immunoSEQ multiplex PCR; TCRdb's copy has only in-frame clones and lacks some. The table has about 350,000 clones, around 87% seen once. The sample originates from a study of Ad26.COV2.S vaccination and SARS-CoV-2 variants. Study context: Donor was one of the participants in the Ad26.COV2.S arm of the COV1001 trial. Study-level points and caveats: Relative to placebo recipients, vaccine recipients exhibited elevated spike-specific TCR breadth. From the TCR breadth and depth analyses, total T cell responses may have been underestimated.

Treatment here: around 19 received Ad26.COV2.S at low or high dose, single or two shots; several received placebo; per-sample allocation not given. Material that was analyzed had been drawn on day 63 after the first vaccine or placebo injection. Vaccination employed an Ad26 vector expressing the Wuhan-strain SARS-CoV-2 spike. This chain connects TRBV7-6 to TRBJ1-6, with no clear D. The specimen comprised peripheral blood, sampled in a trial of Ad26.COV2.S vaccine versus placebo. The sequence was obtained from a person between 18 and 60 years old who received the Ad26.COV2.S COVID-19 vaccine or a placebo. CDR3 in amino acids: CASSLGAPMNSPLHF. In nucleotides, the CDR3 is TGTGCCAGCAGCTTAGGAGCGCCTATGAATTCACCCCTCCACTTT.